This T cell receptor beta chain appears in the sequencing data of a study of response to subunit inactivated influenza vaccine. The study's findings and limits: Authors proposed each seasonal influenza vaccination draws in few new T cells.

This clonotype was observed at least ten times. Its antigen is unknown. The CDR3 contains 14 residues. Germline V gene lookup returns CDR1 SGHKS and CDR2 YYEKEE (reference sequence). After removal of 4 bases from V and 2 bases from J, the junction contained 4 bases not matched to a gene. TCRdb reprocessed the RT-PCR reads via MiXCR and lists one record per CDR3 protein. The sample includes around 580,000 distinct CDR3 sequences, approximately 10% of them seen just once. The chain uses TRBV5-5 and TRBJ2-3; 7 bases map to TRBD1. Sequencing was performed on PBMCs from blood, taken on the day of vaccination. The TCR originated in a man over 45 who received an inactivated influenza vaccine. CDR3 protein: CASSTGQITDTQYF. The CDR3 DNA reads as TGTGCCAGCAGCACGGGACAGATCACAGATACGCAGTATTTT.